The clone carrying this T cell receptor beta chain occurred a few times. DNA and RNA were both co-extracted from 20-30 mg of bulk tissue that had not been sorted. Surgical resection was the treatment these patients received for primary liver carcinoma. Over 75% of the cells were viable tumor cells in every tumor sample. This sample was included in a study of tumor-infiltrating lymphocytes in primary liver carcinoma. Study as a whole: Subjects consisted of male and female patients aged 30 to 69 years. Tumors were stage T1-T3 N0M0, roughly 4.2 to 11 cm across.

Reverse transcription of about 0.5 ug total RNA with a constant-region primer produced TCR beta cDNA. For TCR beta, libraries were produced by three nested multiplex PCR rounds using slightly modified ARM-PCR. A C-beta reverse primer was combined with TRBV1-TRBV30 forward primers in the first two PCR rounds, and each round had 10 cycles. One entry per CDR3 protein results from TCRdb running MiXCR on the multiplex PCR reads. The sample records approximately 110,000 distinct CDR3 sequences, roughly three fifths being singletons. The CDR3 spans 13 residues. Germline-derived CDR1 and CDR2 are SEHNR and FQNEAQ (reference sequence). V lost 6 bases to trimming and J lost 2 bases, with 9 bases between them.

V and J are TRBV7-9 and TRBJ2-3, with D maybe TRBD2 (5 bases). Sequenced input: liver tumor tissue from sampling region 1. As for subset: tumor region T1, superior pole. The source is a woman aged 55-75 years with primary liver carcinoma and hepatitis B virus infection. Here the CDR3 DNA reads TGTGCCAGCAGAGCGGCTAACACAGATACGCAGTATTTT. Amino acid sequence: CASRAANTDTQYF.